Below are 5 T cell receptor beta chains sequenced from a single sample in a study of spatial heterogeneity in lung cancer. In TCRdb, the 5' RACE reads were re-called with MiXCR into one record per CDR3 protein. The sample lists roughly 120,000 distinct CDR3 sequences; less than 15% were seen once. Time point of the sample: blood at routine non-recurrence follow-up after resection. The sequenced material consisted of unsorted whole RNA from tumor, nontumor lung or frozen PBMC. Here the sequenced sample was PBMCs, taken at follow-up. The receptors were sampled from a male donor with early-stage non-small cell lung cancer.

In its sample, this clonotype was seen many times. This sequence joins TRBV7-8 and TRBJ1-5, with D hard to call. This CDR3 contains 14 residues. The germline gives CDR1 SGHVS, CDR2 FQNEAQ. Trimming left V 0 bases short and J 4 bases short, with 7 bases between. CDR3 nucleotide sequence: TGTGCCAGCAGCTTAGCAGGGAGGAATCAGCCCCAGCATTTT. Its translation is CASSLAGRNQPQHF.

The table lists this clonotype with many counts. The chain joins TRBV11-2 to TRBJ1-6; no definite D call. The V gene lost 0 bases and the J gene lost 15 bases, with 15 bases spanning the gap. This CDR3 has 14 residues. Germline CDR1 is SGHAT and CDR2 is FQNNGV. This CDR3 reads CASSLDPSQRDLHF. In DNA, the CDR3 is TGTGCCAGCAGCTTAGACCCCTCCCAAAGAGACCTCCACTTT.

This chain uses TRBV18 with TRBJ1-3, with unresolved D. Per the germline V gene, CDR1 is KGHSH and CDR2 is LQKENI. The CDR3 extends over 17 amino acids. The ends were cut back, 3 bases at V and 4 bases at J, with 19 bases in the middle. CDR3 coding DNA: TGTGCCAGCTCACCGAGCGGATCTTTCATTACGGGAAACACCATATATTTT. Translating it yields CASSPSGSFITGNTIYF. The full variable domain, completed using reference TRBV18 and TRBJ1-3, is NAGVMQNPRHLVRRRGQEARLRCSPMKGHSHVYWYRQLPEEGLKFMVYLQKENIIDESGMPKERFSAEFPKEGPSILRIQQVVRGDSAAYFCASSPSGSFITGNTIYFGEGSWLTVV.

The genes are TRBV5-1 and TRBJ2-7; TRBD1 matches at 8 bases. Germline V lookup: CDR1 SGHRS, CDR2 YFSETQ. The CDR3 is 15 residues long. V lost 4 bases to trimming and J lost 3 bases; unmatched junction nucleotides: 9. CDR3 amino acids: CASSPGQEENYEQYF. The CDR3 DNA is TGCGCCAGCAGCCCGGGACAGGAGGAAAACTACGAGCAGTACTTC.

V and J are TRBV7-9 and TRBJ1-1; 7 bases match TRBD1. J gave up 7 bases and V 5 bases, and 7 bases lay outside the gene matches. The CDR3 has 13 amino acids. Germline CDR1 is SEHNR and CDR2 is FQNEAQ (reference sequence). This CDR3 is CASSTRQGIEAFF. CDR3 coding DNA: TGTGCCAGCAGCACAAGACAGGGAATTGAAGCTTTCTTT.